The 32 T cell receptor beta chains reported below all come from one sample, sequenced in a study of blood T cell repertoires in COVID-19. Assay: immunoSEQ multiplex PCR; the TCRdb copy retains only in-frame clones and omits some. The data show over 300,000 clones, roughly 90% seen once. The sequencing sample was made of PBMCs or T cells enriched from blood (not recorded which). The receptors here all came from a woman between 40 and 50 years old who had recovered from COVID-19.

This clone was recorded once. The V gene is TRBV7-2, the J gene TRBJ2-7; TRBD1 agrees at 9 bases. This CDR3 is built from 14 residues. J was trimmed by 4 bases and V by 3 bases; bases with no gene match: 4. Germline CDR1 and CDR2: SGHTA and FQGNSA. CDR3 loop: CASSFRGQGYEQYF. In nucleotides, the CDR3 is TGTGCCAGCAGCTTCCGGGGACAGGGTTACGAGCAGTACTTC.

CDR3 sequence (DNA): TGTGCCACCAGCAGGGCCCAGGTTACCTACAATGAGCAGTTCTTC. This gives the protein CATSRAQVTYNEQFF. The chain recombines TRBV15 with TRBJ2-1; D is uncertain. There are 15 residues in the CDR3. Germline V gives CDR1 LNHNV, CDR2 YYDKDF (reference sequence). The V gene lost 3 bases and the J gene lost 2 bases, with 11 bases spanning the gap.

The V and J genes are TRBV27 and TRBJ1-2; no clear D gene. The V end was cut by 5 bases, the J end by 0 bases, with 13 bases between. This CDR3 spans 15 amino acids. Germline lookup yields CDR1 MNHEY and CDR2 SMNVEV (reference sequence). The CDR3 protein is CASSPTAPSNYGYTF. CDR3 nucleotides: TGTGCCAGCAGTCCAACAGCTCCATCTAACTATGGCTACACCTTC.

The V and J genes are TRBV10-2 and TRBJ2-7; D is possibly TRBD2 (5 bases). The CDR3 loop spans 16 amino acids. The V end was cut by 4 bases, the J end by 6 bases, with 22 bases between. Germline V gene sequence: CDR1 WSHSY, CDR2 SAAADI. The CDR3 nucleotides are TGCGCCAGCAGTGTGGGCCAGGCTCGGGGATGGGGCGAGCAGTACTTC. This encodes CASSVGQARGWGEQYF.

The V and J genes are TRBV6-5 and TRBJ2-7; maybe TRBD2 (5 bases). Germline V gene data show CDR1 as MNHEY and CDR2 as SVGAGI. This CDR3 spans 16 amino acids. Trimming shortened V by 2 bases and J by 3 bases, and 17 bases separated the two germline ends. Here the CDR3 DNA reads TGTGCCAGCAGTTACCATCGTGGGAGCGAAGGCTACGAGCAGTACTTC. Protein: CASSYHRGSEGYEQYF.

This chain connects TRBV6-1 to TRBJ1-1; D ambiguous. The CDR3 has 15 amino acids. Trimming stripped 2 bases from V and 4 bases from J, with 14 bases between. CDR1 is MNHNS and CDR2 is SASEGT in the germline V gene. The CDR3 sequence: CASSEYGFGVTEAFF. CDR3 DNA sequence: TGTGCCAGCAGTGAATATGGCTTCGGGGTCACTGAAGCTTTCTTT.

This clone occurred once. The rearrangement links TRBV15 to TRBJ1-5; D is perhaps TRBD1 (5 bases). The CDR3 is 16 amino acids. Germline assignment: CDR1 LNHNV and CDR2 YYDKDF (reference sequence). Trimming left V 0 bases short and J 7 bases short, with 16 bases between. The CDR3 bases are TGTGCCACCAGCAGAGATAGGGGTCCGAAACAACAGCCCCAGCATTTT. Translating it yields CATSRDRGPKQQPQHF.

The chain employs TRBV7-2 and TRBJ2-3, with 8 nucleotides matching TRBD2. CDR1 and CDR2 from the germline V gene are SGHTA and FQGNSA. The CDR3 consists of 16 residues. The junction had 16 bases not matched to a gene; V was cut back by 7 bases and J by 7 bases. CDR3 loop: CASNLPGGEGRNTQYF. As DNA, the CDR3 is TGTGCCAGCAACCTCCCGGGGGGGGAGGGTAGGAATACGCAGTATTTT.

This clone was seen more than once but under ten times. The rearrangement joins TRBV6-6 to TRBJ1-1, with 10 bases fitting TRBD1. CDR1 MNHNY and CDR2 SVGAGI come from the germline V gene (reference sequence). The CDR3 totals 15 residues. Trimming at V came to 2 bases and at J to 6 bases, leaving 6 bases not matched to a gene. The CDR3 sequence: CASSYRDRGRAEAFF. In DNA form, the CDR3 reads TGTGCCAGCAGTTACCGGGACAGGGGTAGGGCTGAAGCTTTCTTT.

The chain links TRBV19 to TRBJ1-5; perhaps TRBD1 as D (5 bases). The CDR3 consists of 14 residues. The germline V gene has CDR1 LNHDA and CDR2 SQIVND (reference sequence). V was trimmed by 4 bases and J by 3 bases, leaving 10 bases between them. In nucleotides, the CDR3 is TGTGCCAGTAGTACCCGACAGAACAATCAGCCCCAGCATTTT. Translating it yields CASSTRQNNQPQHF.

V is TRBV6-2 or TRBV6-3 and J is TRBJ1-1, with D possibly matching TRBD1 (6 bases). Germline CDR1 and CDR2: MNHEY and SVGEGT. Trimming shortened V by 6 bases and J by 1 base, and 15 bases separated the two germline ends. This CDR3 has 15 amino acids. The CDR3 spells CASSPGQFRNTEAFF. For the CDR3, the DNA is TGTGCCAGCAGCCCCGGACAGTTCAGGAACACTGAAGCTTTCTTT.

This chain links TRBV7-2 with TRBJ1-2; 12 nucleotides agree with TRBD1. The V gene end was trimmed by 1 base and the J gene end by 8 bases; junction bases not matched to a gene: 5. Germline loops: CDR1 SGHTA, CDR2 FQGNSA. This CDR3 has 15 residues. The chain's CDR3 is CASSLGGQGARGYTF. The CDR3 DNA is TGTGCCAGCAGCTTAGGGGGACAGGGGGCGAGGGGCTACACCTTC. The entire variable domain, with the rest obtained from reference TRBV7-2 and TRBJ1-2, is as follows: GAGVSQSPSNKVTEKGKDVELRCDPISGHTALYWYRQSLGQGLEFLIYFQGNSAPDKSGLPSDRFSAERTGGSVSTLTIQRTQQEDSAVYLCASSLGGQGARGYTFGSGTRLTVV.

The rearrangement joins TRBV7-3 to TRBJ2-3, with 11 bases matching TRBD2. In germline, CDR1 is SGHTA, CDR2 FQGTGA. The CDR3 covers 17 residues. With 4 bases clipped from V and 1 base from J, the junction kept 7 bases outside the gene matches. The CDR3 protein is CASSWGTSGPRTDTQYF. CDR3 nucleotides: TGTGCCAGCAGCTGGGGGACTAGCGGTCCCCGCACAGATACGCAGTATTTT.

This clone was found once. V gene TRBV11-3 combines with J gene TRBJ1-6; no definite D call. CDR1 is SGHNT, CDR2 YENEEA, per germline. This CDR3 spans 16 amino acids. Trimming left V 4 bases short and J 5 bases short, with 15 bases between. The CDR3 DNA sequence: TGTGCCAGCAGCTCAGCGACCCCCGTCGATAATTCACCCCTCCACTTT. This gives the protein CASSSATPVDNSPLHF. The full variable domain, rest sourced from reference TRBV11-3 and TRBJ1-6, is EAGVVQSPRYKIIEKKQPVAFWCNPISGHNTLYWYLQNLGQGPELLIRYENEEAVDDSQLPKDRFSAERLKGVDSTLKIQPAELGDSAVYLCASSSATPVDNSPLHFGNGTRLTVT.

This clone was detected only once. CDR3: CAWSARYDEQFF. The CDR3 DNA sequence: TGTGCCTGGAGTGCTAGGTATGATGAGCAGTTCTTC. The chain links TRBV30 to TRBJ2-1; no firm D call. The CDR3 runs to 12 residues. Looked up from germline, CDR1 is GTSNPN and CDR2 is SVGIG (reference sequence). Trimming removed 1 base from V and 8 bases from J, with 9 bases in between.

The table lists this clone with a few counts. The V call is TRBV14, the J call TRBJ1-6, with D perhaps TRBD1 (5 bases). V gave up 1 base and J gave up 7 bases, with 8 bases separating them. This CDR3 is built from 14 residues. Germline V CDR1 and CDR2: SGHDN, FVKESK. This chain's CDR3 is CASSQGRENSPLHF. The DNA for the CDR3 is TGTGCCAGCAGCCAAGGCAGGGAAAATTCACCCCTCCACTTT.

CDR3 nucleotides: TGTGCCAGTAGTATACGGGACAGGGGGCTGGAGAGTTATGGCTACACCTTC. Its translation is CASSIRDRGLESYGYTF. The chain recombines TRBV19 with TRBJ1-2, with 12 bases that match TRBD1. V was clipped by 2 bases and J by 5 bases; unmatched bases: 9. This CDR3 has 17 amino acids. Germline V gene data show CDR1 as LNHDA and CDR2 as SQIVND (reference sequence). Using reference TRBV19 and TRBJ1-2 for the parts outside the CDR3, the full variable domain is DGGITQSPKYLFRKEGQNVTLSCEQNLNHDAMYWYRQDPGQGLRLIYYSQIVNDFQKGDIAEGYSVSREKKESFPLTVTSAQKNPTAFYLCASSIRDRGLESYGYTFGSGTRLTVV.

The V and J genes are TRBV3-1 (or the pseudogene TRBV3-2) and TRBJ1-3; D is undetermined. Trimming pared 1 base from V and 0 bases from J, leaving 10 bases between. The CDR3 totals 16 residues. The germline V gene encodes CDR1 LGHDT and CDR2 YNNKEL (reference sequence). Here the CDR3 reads CASSQGKRFSGNTIYF. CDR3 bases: TGTGCCAGCAGCCAAGGAAAGCGTTTCTCTGGAAACACCATATATTTT.

CDR3 in amino acids: CASSETQGYEQYF. In DNA form, the CDR3 reads TGTGCCAGCTCAGAAACACAGGGGTACGAGCAGTACTTC. The V and J genes are TRBV18 and TRBJ2-7; TRBD1 matches 7 bases. The CDR3 is made up of 13 amino acids. V shed 5 bases and J 4 bases; nucleotides not matched to a gene: 5. Germline CDR1 and CDR2: KGHSH and LQKENI. Combining the CDR3 with reference TRBV18 and TRBJ2-7 gives the whole variable domain NAGVMQNPRHLVRRRGQEARLRCSPMKGHSHVYWYRQLPEEGLKFMVYLQKENIIDESGMPKERFSAEFPKEGPSILRIQQVVRGDSAAYFCASSETQGYEQYFGPGTRLTVT.

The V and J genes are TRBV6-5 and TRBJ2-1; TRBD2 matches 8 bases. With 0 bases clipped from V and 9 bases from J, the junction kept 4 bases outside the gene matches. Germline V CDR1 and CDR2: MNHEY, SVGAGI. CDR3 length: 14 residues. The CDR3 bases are TGTGCCAGCAGTTACTCGATCGGGGGGGGTGAGCAGTTCTTC. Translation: CASSYSIGGGEQFF.

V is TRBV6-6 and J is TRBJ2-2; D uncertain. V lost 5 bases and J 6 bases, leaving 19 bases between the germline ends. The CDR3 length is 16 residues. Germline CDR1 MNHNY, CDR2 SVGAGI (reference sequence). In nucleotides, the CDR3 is TGTGCCAGCAGTCGACCCGCCGCCCAAAGAGCCGGGGAGCTGTTTTTT. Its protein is CASSRPAAQRAGELFF.

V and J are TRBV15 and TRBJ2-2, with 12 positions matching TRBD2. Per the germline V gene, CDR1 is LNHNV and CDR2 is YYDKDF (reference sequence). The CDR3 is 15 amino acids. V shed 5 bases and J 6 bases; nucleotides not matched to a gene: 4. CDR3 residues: CATSGLAGMAGELFF. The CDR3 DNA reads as TGTGCCACCAGCGGACTAGCGGGAATGGCCGGGGAGCTGTTTTTT. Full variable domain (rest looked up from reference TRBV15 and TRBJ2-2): DAMVIQNPRYQVTQFGKPVTLSCSQTLNHNVMYWYQQKSSQAPKLLFHYYDKDFNNEADTPDNFQSRRPNTSFCFLDIRSPGLGDTAMYLCATSGLAGMAGELFFGEGSRLTVL.

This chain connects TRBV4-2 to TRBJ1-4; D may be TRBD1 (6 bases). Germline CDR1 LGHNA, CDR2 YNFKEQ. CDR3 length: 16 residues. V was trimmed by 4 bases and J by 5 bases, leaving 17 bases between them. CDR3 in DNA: TGTGCCAGCAGCCCTTATCCGGGACAACAAAATGAAAAACTGTTTTTT. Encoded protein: CASSPYPGQQNEKLFF.

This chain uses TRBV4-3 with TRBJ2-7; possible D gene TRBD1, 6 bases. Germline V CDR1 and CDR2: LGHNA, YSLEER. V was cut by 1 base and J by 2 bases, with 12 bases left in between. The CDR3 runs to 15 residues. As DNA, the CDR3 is TGCGCCAGCAGCCAAGTCTTTGGGGGCGCCTACGAGCAGTACTTC. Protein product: CASSQVFGGAYEQYF.

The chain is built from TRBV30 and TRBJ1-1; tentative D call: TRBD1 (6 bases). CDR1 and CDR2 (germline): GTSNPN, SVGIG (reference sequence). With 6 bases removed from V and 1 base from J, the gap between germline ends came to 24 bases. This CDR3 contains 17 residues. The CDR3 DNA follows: TGTGCCTGTCAAGATTATGTGGGTGGACAGCGGAACACTGAAGCTTTCTTT. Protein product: CACQDYVGGQRNTEAFF.

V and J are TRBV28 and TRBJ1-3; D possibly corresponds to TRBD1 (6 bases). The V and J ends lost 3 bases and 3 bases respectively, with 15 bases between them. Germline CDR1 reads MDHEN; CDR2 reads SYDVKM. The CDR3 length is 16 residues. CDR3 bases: TGTGCCAGCAGTTTCTCCCAGACAGGCCGTGGAAACACCATATATTTT. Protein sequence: CASSFSQTGRGNTIYF.

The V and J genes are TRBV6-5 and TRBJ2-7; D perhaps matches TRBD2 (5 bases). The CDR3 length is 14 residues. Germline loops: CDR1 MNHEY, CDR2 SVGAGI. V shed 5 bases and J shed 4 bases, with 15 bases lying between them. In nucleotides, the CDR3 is TGTGCCAGCAGTATATCCGGGATGGTTTACGAGCAGTACTTC. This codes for CASSISGMVYEQYF.

The CDR3 here is CASSETGGGEAFF. The CDR3 nucleotides read TGTGCCAGCAGTGAGACAGGGGGCGGTGAAGCTTTCTTT. The genes are TRBV6-4 and TRBJ1-1, with 10 bases matching TRBD1. Germline V gives CDR1 MRHNA, CDR2 SNTAGT. J gave up 7 bases and V 3 bases, and 2 bases lay outside the gene matches. The CDR3 spans 13 residues.

CDR3 nucleotides: TGTGCCAGCAGTTCCCTCAGGGGGTGGTACCGGGCAGGGTCCTATAATTCACCCCTCCACTTT. Translated, it gives CASSSLRGWYRAGSYNSPLHF. The genes are TRBV28 and TRBJ1-6, with TRBD1 matching 7 bases. J gave up 1 base and V 4 bases, and 19 bases lay outside the gene matches. This CDR3 spans 21 amino acids. Germline V gene data show CDR1 as MDHEN and CDR2 as SYDVKM.

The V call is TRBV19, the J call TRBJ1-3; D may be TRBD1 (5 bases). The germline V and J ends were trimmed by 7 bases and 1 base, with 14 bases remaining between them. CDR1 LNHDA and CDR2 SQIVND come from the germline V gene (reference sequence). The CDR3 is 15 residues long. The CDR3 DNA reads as TGTGCCAGTACCTCGGCAGGGAAGTCTGGAAACACCATATATTTT. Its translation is CASTSAGKSGNTIYF.

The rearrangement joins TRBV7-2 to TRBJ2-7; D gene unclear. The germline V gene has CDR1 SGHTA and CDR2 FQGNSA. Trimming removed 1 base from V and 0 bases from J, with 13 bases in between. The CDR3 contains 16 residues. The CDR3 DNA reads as TGTGCCAGCAGCTTAGTCGGTTACCCAAGCTCCTACGAGCAGTACTTC. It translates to CASSLVGYPSSYEQYF.

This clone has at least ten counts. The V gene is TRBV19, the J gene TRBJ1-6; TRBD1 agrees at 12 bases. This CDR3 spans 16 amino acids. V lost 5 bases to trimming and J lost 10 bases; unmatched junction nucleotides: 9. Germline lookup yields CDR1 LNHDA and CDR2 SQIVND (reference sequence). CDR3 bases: TGTGCCAGTAGTCTCGGGACAGGGGGCGACGGGTCACCCCTCCACTTT. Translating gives CASSLGTGGDGSPLHF.